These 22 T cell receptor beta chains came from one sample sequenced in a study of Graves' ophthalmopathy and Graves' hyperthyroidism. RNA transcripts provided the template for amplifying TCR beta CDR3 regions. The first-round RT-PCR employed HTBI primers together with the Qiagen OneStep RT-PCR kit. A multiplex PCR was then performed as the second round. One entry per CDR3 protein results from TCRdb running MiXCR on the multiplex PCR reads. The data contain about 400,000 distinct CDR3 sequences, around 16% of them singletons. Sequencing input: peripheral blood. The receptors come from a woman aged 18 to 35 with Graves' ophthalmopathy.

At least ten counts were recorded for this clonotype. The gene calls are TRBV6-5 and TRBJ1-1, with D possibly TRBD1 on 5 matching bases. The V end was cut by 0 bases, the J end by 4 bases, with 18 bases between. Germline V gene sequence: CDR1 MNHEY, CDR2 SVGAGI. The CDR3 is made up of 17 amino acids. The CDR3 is CASSYSPPGWGSTEAFF. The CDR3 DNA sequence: TGTGCCAGCAGTTACTCCCCCCCGGGCTGGGGGAGCACTGAAGCTTTCTTT.

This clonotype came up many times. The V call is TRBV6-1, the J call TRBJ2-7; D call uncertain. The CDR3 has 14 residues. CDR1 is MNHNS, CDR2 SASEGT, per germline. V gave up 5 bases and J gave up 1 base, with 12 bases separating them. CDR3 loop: CASSPGADSYEQYF. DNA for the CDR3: TGTGCCAGCAGTCCCGGCGCAGATTCCTACGAGCAGTACTTC.

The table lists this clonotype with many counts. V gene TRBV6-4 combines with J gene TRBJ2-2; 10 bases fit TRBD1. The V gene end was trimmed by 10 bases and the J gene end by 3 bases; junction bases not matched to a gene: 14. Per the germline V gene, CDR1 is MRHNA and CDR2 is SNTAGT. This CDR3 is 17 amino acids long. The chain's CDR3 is CATPREGTGAYTGELFF. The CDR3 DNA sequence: TGTGCCACCCCAAGGGAAGGGACAGGGGCGTACACCGGGGAGCTGTTTTTT.

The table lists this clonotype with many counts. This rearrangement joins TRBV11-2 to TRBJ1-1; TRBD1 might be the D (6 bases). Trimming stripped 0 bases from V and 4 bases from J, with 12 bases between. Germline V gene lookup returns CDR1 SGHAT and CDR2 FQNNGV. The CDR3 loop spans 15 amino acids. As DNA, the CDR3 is TGTGCCAGCAGCTTAGAGGGACACAGCTCCACTGAAGCTTTCTTT. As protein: CASSLEGHSSTEAFF.

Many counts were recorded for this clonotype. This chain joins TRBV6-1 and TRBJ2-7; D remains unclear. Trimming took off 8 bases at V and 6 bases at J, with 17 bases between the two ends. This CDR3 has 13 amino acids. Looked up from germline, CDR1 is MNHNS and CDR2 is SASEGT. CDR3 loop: CASHRAPRSEQYF. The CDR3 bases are TGTGCCAGCCACCGGGCCCCCCGATCCGAGCAGTACTTC.

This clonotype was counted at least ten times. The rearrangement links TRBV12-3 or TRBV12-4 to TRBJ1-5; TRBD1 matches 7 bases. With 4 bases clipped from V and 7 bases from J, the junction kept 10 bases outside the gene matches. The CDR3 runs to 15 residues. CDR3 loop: CASSSTGSGRQPQHF. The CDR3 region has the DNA TGTGCCAGCAGTTCGACAGGGTCGGGGCGGCAGCCCCAGCATTTT.

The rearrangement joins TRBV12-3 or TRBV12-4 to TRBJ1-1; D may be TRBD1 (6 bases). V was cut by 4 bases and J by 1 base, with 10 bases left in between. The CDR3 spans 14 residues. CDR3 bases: TGTGCCAGCAGTTATAAACAGGGGAACACTGAAGCTTTCTTT. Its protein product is CASSYKQGNTEAFF.

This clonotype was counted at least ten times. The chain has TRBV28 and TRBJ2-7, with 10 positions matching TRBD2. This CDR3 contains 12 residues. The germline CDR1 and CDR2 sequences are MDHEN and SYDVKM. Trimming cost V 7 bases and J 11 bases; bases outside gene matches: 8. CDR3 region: CASNQGLAKKYF. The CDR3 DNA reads TGTGCCAGCAACCAGGGACTAGCGAAAAAGTACTTC.

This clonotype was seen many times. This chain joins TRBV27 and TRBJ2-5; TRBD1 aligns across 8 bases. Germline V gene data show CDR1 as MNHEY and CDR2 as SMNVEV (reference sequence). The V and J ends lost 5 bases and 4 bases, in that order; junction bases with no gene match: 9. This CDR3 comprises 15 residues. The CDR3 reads CASSMRDQGAETQYF. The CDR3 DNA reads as TGTGCCAGCAGTATGAGGGACCAGGGGGCAGAGACCCAGTACTTC.

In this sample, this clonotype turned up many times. The CDR3 nucleotides are TGTGCCAGCAGCTTAGTACGGGAGTACGAGCAGTACTTC. The encoded protein is CASSLVREYEQYF. The chain couples TRBV7-2 to TRBJ2-7; tentative D call: TRBD2 (6 bases). CDR1 and CDR2 from the germline V gene are SGHTA and FQGNSA. The CDR3 covers 13 residues. V was cut by 1 base and J by 4 bases, with 8 bases left in between.

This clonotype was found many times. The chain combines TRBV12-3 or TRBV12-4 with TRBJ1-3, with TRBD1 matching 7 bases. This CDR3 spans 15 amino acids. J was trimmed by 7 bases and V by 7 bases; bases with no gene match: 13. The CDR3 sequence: CASNSYGQEDNTIYF. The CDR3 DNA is TGTGCCAGCAATTCTTACGGACAGGAGGACAACACCATATATTTT.

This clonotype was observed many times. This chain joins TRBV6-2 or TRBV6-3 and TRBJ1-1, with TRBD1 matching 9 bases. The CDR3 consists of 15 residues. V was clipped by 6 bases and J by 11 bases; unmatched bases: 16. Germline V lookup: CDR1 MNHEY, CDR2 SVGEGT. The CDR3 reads CASSPTPPGTGTAFF. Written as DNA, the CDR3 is TGTGCCAGCAGCCCTACCCCTCCCGGGACAGGGACGGCTTTCTTT.

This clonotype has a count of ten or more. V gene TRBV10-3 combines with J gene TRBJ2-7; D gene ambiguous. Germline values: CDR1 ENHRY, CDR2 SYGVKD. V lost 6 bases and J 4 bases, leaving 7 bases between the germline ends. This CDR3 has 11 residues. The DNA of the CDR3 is TGTGCCATCAGAGGTGAATACGAGCAGTACTTC. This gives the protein CAIRGEYEQYF.

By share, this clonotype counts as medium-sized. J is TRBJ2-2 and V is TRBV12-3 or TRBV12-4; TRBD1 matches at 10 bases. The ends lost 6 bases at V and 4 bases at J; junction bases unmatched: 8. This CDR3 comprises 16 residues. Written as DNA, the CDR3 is TGTGCCAGCAGAACCGACAGGGGGCGAGGCACCGGGGAGCTGTTTTTT. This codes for CASRTDRGRGTGELFF.

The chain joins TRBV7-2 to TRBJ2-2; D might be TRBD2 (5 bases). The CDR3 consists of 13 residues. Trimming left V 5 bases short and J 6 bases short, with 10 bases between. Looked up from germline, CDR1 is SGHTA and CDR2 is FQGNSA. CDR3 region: CASSPRTSGELFF. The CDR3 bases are TGTGCCAGCAGCCCCCGGACTTCCGGGGAGCTGTTTTTT.

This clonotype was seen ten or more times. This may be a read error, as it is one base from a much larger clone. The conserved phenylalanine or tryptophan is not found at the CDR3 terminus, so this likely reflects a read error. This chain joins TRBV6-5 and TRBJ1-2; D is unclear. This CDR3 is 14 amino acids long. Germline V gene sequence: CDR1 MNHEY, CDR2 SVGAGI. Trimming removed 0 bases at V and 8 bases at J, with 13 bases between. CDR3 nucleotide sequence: TGTGCCAGCAGTTACTCTGCCTCATCGTGGGGCTACACCTCC. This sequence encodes CASSYSASSWGYTS.

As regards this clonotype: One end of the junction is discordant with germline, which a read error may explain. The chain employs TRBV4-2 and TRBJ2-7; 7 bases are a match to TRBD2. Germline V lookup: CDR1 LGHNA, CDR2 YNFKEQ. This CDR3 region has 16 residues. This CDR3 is CVSSQDNGGNPYEQYF. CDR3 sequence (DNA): TGTGTCAGCAGCCAAGACAACGGGGGGAATCCTTACGAGCAGTACTTC.

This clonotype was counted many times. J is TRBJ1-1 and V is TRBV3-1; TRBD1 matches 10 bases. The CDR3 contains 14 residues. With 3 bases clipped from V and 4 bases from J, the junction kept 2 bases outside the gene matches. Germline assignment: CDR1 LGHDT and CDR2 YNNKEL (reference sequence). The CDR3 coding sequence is TGTGCCAGCAGCCAGGGACAGGGGACCACTGAAGCTTTCTTT. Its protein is CASSQGQGTTEAFF.

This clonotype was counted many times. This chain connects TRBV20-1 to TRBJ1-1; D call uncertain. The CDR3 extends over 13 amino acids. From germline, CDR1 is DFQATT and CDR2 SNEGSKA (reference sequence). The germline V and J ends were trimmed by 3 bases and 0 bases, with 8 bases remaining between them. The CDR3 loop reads CSASRTLNTEAFF. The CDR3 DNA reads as TGCAGTGCTAGCAGAACGCTGAACACTGAAGCTTTCTTT.

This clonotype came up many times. The CDR3 nucleotides read TGTGCCTGGAGTGTACGCAACTATGGCTACACCTTC. Translating it yields CAWSVRNYGYTF. This rearrangement joins TRBV30 to TRBJ1-2; D is unclear. V lost 0 bases and J 2 bases, leaving 4 bases between the germline ends. Germline CDR1 and CDR2: GTSNPN and SVGIG (reference sequence). The CDR3 extends over 12 amino acids.

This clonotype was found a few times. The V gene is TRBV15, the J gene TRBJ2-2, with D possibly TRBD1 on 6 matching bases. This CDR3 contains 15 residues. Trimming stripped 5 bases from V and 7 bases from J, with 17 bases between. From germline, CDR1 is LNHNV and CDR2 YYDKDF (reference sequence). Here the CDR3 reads CATSGNRDGGGELFF. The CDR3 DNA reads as TGTGCCACCAGCGGCAACAGGGACGGCGGCGGGGAGCTGTTTTTT.

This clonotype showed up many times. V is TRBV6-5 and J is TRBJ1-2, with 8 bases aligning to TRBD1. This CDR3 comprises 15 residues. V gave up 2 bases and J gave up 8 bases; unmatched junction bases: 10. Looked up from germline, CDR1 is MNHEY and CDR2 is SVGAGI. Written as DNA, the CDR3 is TGTGCCAGCAGTTACCGGGCGACAGGGGATCGCGGCTACACCTTC. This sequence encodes CASSYRATGDRGYTF.